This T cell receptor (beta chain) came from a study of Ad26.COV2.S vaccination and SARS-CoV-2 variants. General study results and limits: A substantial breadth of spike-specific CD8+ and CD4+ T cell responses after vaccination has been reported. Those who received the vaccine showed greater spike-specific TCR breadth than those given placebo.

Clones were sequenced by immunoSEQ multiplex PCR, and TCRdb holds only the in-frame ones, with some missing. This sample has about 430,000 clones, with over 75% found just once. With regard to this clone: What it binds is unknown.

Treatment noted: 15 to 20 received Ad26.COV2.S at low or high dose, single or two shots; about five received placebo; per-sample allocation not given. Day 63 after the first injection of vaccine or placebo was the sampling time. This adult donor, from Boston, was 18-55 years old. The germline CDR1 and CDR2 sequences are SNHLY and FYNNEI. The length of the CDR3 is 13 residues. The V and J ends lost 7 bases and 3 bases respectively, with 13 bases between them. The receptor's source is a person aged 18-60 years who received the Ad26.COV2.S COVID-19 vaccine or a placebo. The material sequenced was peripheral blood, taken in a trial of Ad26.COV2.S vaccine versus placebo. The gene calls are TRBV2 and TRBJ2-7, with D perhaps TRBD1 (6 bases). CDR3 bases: TGTGCCAGCAAGGGACAAGAAATCTACGAGCAGTACTTC. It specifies CASKGQEIYEQYF. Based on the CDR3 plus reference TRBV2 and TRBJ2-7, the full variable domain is EPEVTQTPSHQVTQMGQEVILRCVPISNHLYFYWYRQILGQKVEFLVSFYNNEISEKSEIFDDQFSVERPDGSNFTLKIRSTKLEDSAMYFCASKGQEIYEQYFGPGTRLTVT.